A single sample is the source of the 8 T cell receptor beta chains below, sequenced in a study of naive and memory T cell subsets. The library had UMIs added by 3' ligation of an oligonucleotide to TCR cDNA. The SP2 primer and nested alpha and beta constant region primers amplified ligated cDNA in four rounds. TCRdb called the 5' RACE reads again in MiXCR, with one record for every CDR3 protein. Among tens of thousands of distinct CDR3 sequences listed, less than 10% were seen once. The receptors shown here come from a female donor in good health.

This chain uses TRBV18 with TRBJ1-1; unclear D gene. Germline CDR1 reads KGHSH; CDR2 reads LQKENI. The CDR3 covers 15 residues. Trimming left V 4 bases short and J 3 bases short, with 15 bases between. The CDR3 sequence: CASSQGPAGYTEAFF. DNA for the CDR3: TGTGCCAGCTCACAAGGGCCAGCCGGTTACACTGAAGCTTTCTTT.

The table lists this clonotype with many counts. The chain has TRBV5-1 and TRBJ2-5; D tentatively reads TRBD1 or TRBD2 (6 bases each). Germline-derived CDR1 and CDR2 are SGHRS and YFSETQ. The CDR3 is 13 residues long. V lost 0 bases to trimming and J lost 5 bases, with 8 bases between them. The CDR3: CASSLVGGETQYF. In DNA form, the CDR3 reads TGCGCCAGCAGCTTGGTAGGGGGGGAGACCCAGTACTTC.

This clonotype was detected only a few times. The rearrangement uses TRBV6-5 and TRBJ2-7, with a weak D call TRBD2 (6 bases). Germline V gives CDR1 MNHEY, CDR2 SVGAGI. The CDR3 is 14 residues long. Trimming removed 6 bases from V and 5 bases from J, with 17 bases in between. The CDR3 is CASRFFREDHEQYF. DNA for the CDR3: TGTGCCAGCAGGTTTTTCAGGGAGGACCACGAGCAGTACTTC.

This clonotype was observed a few times. In DNA form, the CDR3 reads TGTGCCAGCGCCACCCAGGGATACAATGAGCAGTTCTTC. Its translation: CASATQGYNEQFF. This chain connects TRBV12-3 or TRBV12-4 to TRBJ2-1, with D perhaps TRBD1 (5 bases). The ends were cut back, 8 bases at V and 4 bases at J, with 12 bases in the middle. CDR3 length equals 13 residues.

This clonotype was counted ten times or more. The CDR3 DNA is TGTGCCAGCATCGGCATAGGGACCCAGTACTTC. As protein: CASIGIGTQYF. The rearrangement links TRBV3-1 to TRBJ2-5; D is unresolved. Per the germline V gene, CDR1 is LGHDT and CDR2 is YNNKEL (reference sequence). V was pared by 7 bases and J by 7 bases, with 10 bases between. This CDR3 is 11 amino acids long.

Only a few counts were recorded for this clonotype. Here the CDR3 DNA reads TGTGCCAGCAGCTTACAGTGGAACACTGAAGCTTTCTTT. Protein sequence: CASSLQWNTEAFF. The V gene is TRBV11-3, the J gene TRBJ1-1; no clear D. The CDR3 runs to 13 residues. In germline, CDR1 is SGHNT, CDR2 YENEEA. V lost 2 bases to trimming and J lost 1 base, with 5 bases between them.

This clonotype qualifies as medium-sized. The chain couples TRBV16 to TRBJ1-4; D unclear. V lost 4 bases and J 4 bases, leaving 10 bases between the germline ends. This CDR3 is built from 14 residues. Germline V gene sequence: CDR1 KGHSY, CDR2 FQNENV. CDR3 region: CASSPVEVNEKLFF. The CDR3 nucleotides are TGTGCCAGCAGCCCAGTCGAGGTTAATGAAAAACTGTTTTTT.

This clonotype was seen a few times. The chain has TRBV14 and TRBJ2-1; 11 nucleotides agree with TRBD2. Unmatched junction bases numbered 5, after V lost 0 bases and J lost 1 base. The CDR3 has 18 residues. In germline, CDR1 is SGHDN, CDR2 FVKESK. CDR3 region: CASSQDLLAGGSYNEQFF. The CDR3 coding sequence is TGTGCCAGCAGCCAAGACCTCCTAGCGGGGGGATCCTACAATGAGCAGTTCTTC.